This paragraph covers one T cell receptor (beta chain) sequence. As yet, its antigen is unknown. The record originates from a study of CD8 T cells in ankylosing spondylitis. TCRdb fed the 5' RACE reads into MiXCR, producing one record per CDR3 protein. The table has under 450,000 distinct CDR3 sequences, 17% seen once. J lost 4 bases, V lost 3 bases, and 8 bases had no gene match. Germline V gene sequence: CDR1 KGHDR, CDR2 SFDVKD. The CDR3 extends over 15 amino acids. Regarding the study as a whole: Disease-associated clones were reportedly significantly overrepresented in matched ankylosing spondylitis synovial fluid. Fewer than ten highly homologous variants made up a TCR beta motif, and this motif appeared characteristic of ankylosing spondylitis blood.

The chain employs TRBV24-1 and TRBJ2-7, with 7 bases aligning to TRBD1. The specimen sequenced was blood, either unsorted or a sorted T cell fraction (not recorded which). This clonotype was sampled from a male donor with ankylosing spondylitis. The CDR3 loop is CATSDDRDPNYEQYF. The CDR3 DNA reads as TGTGCCACCAGTGATGACAGGGACCCCAATTACGAGCAGTACTTC.